This T cell receptor beta chain is drawn from a study of blood T cell repertoires in COVID-19. Background on the study: The origin of the acute and convalescent COVID-19 samples was the United States, Italy and Spain.

The participants were between roughly 18 and 89 years old and came from about two dozen US areas. The recovered donors of Cohort 3 showed two negative PCRs, clearance, or symptom resolution. The method was immunoSEQ multiplex PCR; TCRdb's version includes in-frame clones alone and lacks a portion of them. This sample yields around 480,000 clones, of which roughly 90% are seen a single time; 0.7% belongs to the top ten. J gave up 7 bases and V 0 bases, and 7 bases lay outside the gene matches. Germline CDR1 and CDR2: LGHNT and FRNRAP. This CDR3 region has 17 residues. The source is a woman between 18 and 29 years old who had recovered from COVID-19. The specimen was PBMCs or T cells enriched from blood (not recorded which). V gene TRBV12-5 combines with J gene TRBJ1-5; the match to TRBD1 covers 12 bases. The CDR3 DNA reads TGTGCTAGTGGTTTGGTCAGATCGGGACAGGGGGCCCAGCCCCAGCATTTT. Residues: CASGLVRSGQGAQPQHF.